The 2 T cell receptor beta chains in this list originate from one sample, sequenced in a study of blood T cell repertoires in COVID-19. Sequencing was performed with immunoSEQ multiplex PCR; in TCRdb, only in-frame clones are kept and a portion is missing. The sample yields more than 350,000 clones, around nine tenths seen once. Sequenced input: PBMCs or T cells enriched from blood (not recorded which). Receptors originate from a woman in her fifties or sixties who had recovered from COVID-19.

CDR3 sequence: CASSWTSIMNTEAFF. The CDR3 region has the DNA TGTGCCAGCAGCTGGACATCGATAATGAACACTGAAGCTTTCTTT. The chain combines TRBV3-1 (or the pseudogene TRBV3-2) with TRBJ1-1; TRBD1 might be the D (5 bases). Germline CDR1 reads LGHDT; CDR2 reads YNNKEL (reference sequence). The CDR3 runs to 15 residues. Trimming removed 5 bases at V and 0 bases at J, with 13 bases between.

The chain uses TRBV3-1 (or the pseudogene TRBV3-2) and TRBJ1-4; TRBD1 is a possible D gene (5 bases). V shed 4 bases and J shed 7 bases, with 16 bases lying between them. The CDR3 is 15 residues long. The germline gives CDR1 LGHDT, CDR2 YNNKEL (reference sequence). CDR3 nucleotide sequence: TGTGCCAGCAGCCCAGGGAGGGGTATGGGTGAAAAACTGTTTTTT. Amino acids: CASSPGRGMGEKLFF.